This TCR beta chain originates from a study of monozygotic twins with inflammatory bowel disease. Findings and limits, study-wide: There was no support for any single strong signal or clonotype associated with IBD. The analysis failed to separate different T cell subtypes. Among IBD patients, fewer clonotypes were shared with others than among healthy twins, especially with disease activity.

Investigators extracted total RNA from whole blood and did not sort T cells. Following a re-call of the 5' RACE reads, TCRdb has one entry per CDR3 protein and lacks DNA. This table holds around 140,000 distinct CDR3 sequences. Remarks on this clonotype: Its target is not known.

The CDR3 spans 14 residues. Germline CDR1 and CDR2: SGHRS and YFSETQ. The sequence came from a human donor with ulcerative colitis or Crohn's disease, or a healthy co-twin of an affected twin (not recorded which). The specimen was blood. This chain connects TRBV5-1 to TRBJ1-2; TCRdb's D call, TRBD1, is unchecked because there is no DNA. CDR3 residues: CASSLAGQAGGYTF.